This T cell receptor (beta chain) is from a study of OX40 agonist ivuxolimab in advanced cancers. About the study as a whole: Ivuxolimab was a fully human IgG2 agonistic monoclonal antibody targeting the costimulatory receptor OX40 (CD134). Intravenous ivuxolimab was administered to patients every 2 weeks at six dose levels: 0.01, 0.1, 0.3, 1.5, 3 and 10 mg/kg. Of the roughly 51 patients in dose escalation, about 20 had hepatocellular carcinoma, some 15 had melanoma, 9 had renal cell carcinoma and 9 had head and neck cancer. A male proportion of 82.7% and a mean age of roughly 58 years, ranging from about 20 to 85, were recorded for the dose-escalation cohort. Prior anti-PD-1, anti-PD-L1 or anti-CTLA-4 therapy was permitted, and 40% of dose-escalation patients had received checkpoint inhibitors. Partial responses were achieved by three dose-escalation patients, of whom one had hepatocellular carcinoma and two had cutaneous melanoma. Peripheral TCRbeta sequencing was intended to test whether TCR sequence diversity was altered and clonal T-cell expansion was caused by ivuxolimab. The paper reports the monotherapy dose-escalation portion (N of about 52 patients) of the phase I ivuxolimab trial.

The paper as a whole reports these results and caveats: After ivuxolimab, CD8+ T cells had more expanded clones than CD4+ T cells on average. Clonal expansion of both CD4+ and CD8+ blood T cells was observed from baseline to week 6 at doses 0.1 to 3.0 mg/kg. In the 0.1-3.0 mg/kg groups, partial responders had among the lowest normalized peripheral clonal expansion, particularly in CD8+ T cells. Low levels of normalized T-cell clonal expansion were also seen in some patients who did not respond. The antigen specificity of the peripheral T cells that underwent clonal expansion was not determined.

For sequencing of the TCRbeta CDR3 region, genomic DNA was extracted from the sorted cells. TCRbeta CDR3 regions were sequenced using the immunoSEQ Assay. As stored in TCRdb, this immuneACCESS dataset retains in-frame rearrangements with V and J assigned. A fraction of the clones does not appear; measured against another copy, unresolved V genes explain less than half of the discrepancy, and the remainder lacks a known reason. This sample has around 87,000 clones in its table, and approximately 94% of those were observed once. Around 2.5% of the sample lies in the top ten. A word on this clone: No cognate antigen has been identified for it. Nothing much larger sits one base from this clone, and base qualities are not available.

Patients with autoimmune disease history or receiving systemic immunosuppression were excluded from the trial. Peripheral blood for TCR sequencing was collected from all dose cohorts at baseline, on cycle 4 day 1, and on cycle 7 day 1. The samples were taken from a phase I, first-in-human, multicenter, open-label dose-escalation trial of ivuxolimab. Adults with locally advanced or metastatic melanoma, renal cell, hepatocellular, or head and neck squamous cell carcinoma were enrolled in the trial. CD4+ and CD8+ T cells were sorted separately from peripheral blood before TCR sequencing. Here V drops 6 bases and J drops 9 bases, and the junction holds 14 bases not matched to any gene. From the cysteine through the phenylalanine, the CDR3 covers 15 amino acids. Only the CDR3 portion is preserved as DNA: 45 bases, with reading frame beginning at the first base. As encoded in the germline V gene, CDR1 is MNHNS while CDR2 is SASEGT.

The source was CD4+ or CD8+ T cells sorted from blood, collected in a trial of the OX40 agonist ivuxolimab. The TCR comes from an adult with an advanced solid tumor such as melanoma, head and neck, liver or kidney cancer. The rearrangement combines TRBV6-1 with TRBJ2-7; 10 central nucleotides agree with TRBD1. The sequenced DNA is TGTGCCAGCAGGCCCGACAGGGGGCACCACCTGGGGCAGTACTTC. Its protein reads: CASRPDRGHHLGQYF.